A single TCR beta chain is shown here with its context. The antigen remains undetermined. Unique molecular identifiers tagged the TCR beta cDNA libraries. TCRdb re-derived calls from the PCR reads in MiXCR, one entry per CDR3 protein. This sample has some 890,000 distinct CDR3 sequences, with about 53% found just once. The sample belongs to a study of post-analysis software for immune sequencing data. Study information: Recorded subtypes: relapsing-remitting, secondary progressive, progressive-relapsing; some patients unannotated.

Study findings and constraints: Four or five TRBV segments were significantly more frequent in patients than in controls. TRBV5-6, TRBV5-1 and TRBV20-1 were among these segments. The normalized Chao1 diversity of multiple sclerosis patients was significantly lower than that of controls.

The CDR3 runs to 13 residues. V lost 6 bases and J lost 6, with 15 bases in between. V is TRBV12-3 or TRBV12-4 and J is TRBJ2-7; possible D gene TRBD2, 5 bases. The sequence was obtained from a girl aged 5 to 17 with multiple sclerosis. The sequencing input was blood. The CDR3 coding sequence is TGTGCCAGCAGGACTTGGTATGCGGGCGAGCAGTACTTC. Its translation: CASRTWYAGEQYF.